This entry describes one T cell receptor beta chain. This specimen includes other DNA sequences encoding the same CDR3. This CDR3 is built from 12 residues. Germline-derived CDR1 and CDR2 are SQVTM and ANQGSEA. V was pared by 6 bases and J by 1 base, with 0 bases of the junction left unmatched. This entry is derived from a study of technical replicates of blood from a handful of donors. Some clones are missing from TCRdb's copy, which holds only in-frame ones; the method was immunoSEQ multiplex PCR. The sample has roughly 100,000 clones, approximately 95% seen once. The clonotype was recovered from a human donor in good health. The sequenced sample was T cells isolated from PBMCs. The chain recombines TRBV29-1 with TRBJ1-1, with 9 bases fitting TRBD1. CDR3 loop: CSVDRGNTEAFF. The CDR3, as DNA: TGCAGCGTGGACAGGGGGAACACTGAAGCTTTCTTT.